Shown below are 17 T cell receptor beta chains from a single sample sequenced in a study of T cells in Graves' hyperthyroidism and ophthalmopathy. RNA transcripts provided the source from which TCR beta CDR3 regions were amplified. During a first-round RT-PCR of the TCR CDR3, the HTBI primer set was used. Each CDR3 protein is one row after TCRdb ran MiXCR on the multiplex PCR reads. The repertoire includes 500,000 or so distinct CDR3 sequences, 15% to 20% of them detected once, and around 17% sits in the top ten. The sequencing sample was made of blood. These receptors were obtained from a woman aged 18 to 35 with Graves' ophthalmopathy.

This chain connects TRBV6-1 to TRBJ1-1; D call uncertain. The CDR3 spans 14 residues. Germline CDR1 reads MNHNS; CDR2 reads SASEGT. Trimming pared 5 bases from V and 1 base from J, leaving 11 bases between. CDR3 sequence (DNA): TGTGCCAGCAGTCGTACTGTTACGAACACTGAAGCTTTCTTT. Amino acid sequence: CASSRTVTNTEAFF.

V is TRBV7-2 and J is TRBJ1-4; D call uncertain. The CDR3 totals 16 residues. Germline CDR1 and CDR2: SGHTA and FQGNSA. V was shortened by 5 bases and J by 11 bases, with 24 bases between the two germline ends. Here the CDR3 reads CASSQHSAKERGKLFF. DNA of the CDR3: TGTGCCAGCAGCCAACATTCGGCGAAAGAGCGAGGTAAACTGTTTTTT. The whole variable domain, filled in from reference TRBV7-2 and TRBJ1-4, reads GAGVSQSPSNKVTEKGKDVELRCDPISGHTALYWYRQSLGQGLEFLIYFQGNSAPDKSGLPSDRFSAERTGGSVSTLTIQRTQQEDSAVYLCASSQHSAKERGKLFFGSGTQLSVL.

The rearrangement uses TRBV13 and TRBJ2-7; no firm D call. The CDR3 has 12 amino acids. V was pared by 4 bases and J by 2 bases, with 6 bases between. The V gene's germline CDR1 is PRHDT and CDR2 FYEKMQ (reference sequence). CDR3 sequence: CASSYSPYEQYF. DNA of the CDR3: TGTGCCAGCAGCTATAGCCCCTACGAGCAGTACTTC.

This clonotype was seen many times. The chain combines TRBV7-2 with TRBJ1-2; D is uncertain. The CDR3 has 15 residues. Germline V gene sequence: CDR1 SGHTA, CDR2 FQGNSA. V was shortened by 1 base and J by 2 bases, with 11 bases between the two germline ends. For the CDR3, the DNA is TGTGCCAGCAGCTTAGTTCGGGTGGACAACTATGGCTACACCTTC. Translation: CASSLVRVDNYGYTF.

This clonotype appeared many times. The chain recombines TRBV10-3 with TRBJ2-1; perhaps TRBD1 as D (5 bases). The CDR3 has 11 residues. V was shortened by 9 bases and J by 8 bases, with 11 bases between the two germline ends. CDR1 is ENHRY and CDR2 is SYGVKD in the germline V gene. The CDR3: CAIRTSDEQFF. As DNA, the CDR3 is TGTGCCATTAGGACAAGTGATGAGCAGTTCTTC.

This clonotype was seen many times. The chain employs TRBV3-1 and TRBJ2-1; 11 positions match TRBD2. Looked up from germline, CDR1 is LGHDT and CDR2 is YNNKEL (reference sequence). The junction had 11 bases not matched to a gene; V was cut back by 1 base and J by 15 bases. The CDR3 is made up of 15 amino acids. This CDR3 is CASSQVTSGAMPPFF. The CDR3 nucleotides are TGTGCCAGCAGCCAAGTGACTAGCGGGGCCATGCCACCGTTCTTC.

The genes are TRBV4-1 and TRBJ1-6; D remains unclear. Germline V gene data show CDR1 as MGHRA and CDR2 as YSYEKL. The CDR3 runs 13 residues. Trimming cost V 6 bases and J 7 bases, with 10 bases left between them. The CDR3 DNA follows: TGCGCCAGCAGTCGACCCCAGAATTCACCCCTCCACTTT. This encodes CASSRPQNSPLHF.

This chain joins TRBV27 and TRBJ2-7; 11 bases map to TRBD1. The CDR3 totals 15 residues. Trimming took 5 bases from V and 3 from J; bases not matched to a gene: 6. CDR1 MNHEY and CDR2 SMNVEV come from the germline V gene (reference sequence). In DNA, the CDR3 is TGTGCCAGCAGTCGACTGGGGACAGGGGGCTACGAGCAGTACTTC. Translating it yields CASSRLGTGGYEQYF.

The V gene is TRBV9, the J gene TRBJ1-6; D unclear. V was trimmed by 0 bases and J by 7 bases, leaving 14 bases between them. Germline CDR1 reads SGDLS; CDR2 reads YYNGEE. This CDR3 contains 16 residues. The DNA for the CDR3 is TGTGCCAGCAGCGTAGGATCCAGGCTTGGGAATTCACCCCTCCACTTT. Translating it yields CASSVGSRLGNSPLHF.

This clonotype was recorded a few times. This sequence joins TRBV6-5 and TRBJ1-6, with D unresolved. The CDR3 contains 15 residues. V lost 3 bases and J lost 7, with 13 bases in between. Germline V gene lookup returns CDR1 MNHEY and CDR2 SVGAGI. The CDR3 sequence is CASSYGSPRNSPLHF. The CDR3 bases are TGTGCCAGCAGTTATGGTAGTCCTCGGAATTCACCCCTCCACTTT.

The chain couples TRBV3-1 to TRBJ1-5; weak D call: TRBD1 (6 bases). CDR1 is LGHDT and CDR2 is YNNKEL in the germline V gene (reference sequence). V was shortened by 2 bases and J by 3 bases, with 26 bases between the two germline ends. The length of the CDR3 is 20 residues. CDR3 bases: TGTGCCAGCAGCCAAAGTCAAGGGGACATCGAAGAGGAAAACAATCAGCCCCAGCATTTT. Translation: CASSQSQGDIEEENNQPQHF.

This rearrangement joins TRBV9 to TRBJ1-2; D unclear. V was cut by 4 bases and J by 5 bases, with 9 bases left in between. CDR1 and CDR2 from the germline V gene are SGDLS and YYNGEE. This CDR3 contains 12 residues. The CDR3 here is CASSSPSYGYTF. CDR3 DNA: TGTGCCAGCAGCTCACCTTCATATGGCTACACCTTC.

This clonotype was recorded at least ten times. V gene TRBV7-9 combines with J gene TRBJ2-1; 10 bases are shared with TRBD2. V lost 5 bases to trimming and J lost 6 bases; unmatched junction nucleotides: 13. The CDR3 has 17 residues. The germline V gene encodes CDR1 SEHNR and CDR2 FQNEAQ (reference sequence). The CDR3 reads CASSRSGGAPAGNEQFF. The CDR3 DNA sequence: TGTGCCAGCAGCCGAAGCGGGGGGGCCCCAGCTGGCAATGAGCAGTTCTTC.

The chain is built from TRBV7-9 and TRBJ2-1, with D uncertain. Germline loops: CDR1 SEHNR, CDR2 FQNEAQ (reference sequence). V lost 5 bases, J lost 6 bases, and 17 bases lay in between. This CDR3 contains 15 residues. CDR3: CASSLTMVETNEQFF. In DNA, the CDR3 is TGTGCCAGCAGCCTTACGATGGTGGAGACCAATGAGCAGTTCTTC.

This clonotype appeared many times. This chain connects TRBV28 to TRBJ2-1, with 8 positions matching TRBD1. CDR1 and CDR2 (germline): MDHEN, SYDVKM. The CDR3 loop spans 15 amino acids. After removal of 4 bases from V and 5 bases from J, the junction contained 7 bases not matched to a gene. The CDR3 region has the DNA TGTGCCAGCAGTTCCGAGGGACAGGTAGACAATGAGCAGTTCTTC. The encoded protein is CASSSEGQVDNEQFF.

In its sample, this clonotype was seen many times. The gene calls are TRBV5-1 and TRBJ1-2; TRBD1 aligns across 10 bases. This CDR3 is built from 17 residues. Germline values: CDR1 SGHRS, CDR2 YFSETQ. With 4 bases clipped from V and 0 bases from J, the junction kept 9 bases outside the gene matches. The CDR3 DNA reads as TGCGCCAGCAGCCCGGAGGGACAGGGGCGCGCTAACTATGGCTACACCTTC. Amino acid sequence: CASSPEGQGRANYGYTF.

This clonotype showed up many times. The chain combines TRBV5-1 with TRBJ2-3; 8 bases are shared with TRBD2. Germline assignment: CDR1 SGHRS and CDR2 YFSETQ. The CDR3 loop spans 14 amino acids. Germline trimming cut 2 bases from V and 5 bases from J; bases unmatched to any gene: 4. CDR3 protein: CASSFGGGRDTQYF. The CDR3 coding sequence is TGCGCCAGCAGCTTCGGGGGGGGGCGAGATACGCAGTATTTT.